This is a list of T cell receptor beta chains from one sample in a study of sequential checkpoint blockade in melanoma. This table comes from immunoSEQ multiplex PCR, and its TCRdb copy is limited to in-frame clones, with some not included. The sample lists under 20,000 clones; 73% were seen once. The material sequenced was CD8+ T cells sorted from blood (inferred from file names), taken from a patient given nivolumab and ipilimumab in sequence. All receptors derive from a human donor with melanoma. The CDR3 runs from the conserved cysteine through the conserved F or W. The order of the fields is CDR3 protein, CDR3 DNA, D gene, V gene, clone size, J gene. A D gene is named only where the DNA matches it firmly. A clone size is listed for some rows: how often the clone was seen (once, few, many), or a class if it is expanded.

CASSPGTSSTDTQYF TGTGCCAGCAGTCCCGGGACTAGCAGCACAGATACGCAGTATTTT TRBD2 TRBV6-4 . TRBJ2-3
CASRQAYSNQPQHF TGTGCCAGTCGACAGGCGTATAGCAATCAGCCCCAGCATTTT . TRBV28 . TRBJ1-5
CASSRTDGSNQPQHF TGTGCCAGCAGCCGGACAGACGGTAGCAATCAGCCCCAGCATTTT . TRBV7-6 . TRBJ1-5
CASSQGGLAVDEQYF TGTGCCAGCAGCCAAGGTGGGCTAGCCGTGGACGAGCAGTACTTC . TRBV4-2 . TRBJ2-7
CASSDRDRGLYEKLFF TGCGCCAGCAGTGACCGGGACAGGGGGTTGTATGAAAAACTGTTTTTT TRBD1 TRBV10-1 few TRBJ1-4
CASSLGWSSSYEQYF TGTGCCAGCAGCTTAGGATGGAGTAGCTCCTACGAGCAGTACTTC . TRBV7-6 medium-sized TRBJ2-7
CASSDGTHEQYF TGCGCCAGCAGTGACGGGACACACGAGCAGTACTTC . TRBV7-9 . TRBJ2-7
CASSLETTVTYEQYF TGCGCCAGCAGCTTGGAGACGACTGTTACCTACGAGCAGTACTTC . TRBV5-1 . TRBJ2-7
CASSGWGANTEAFF TGTGCCAGCAGTGGGTGGGGAGCGAACACTGAAGCTTTCTTT . TRBV6-1 once TRBJ1-1
CATSRVQGLVYEQYF TGTGCCACCAGCAGGGTCCAGGGGCTGGTATACGAGCAGTACTTC . TRBV15 . TRBJ2-7
CASSLTGIVSYEQYF TGCGCCAGCAGCTTAACGGGAATTGTATCCTACGAGCAGTACTTC . TRBV5-1 . TRBJ2-7
CASSIRGRPSEGGEKLFF TGTGCCAGTAGTATACGGGGCCGACCCTCGGAAGGGGGTGAAAAACTGTTTTTT . TRBV19 . TRBJ1-4
CASSLTGAWEQYF TGTGCCAGCAGTTTGACAGGGGCTTGGGAGCAGTACTTC TRBD1 TRBV28 . TRBJ2-7
CASSLAPGIQNYEQYF TGTGCCAGCAGCTTAGCACCCGGGATCCAAAACTACGAGCAGTACTTC . TRBV7-9 . TRBJ2-7
CASSESGGTEAFF TGCGCCAGCAGTGAGTCCGGGGGCACTGAAGCTTTCTTT . TRBV10-1 . TRBJ1-1
CASSSGQGLDEQYF TGTGCCAGCAGCTCGGGACAGGGACTTGACGAGCAGTACTTC TRBD1 TRBV7-9 . TRBJ2-7
CASSLGWSRNTEAFF TGTGCCAGCAGCTTGGGGTGGAGCAGAAACACTGAAGCTTTCTTT . TRBV5-5 . TRBJ1-1
CASSLWTGYGYTF TGTGCCAGCAGTTTATGGACAGGGTATGGCTACACCTTC TRBD1 TRBV28 few TRBJ1-2
CASSAGTGDYEQYF TGTGCCAGCAGCGCCGGGACAGGGGACTACGAGCAGTACTTC TRBD1 TRBV9 . TRBJ2-7
CASSVNWGHYEQYF TGTGCCAGCAGCGTAAATTGGGGCCACTACGAGCAGTACTTC . TRBV9 . TRBJ2-7
CASSFTGAILYEQYF TGTGCCAGCAGTTTTACAGGGGCGATTTTATACGAGCAGTACTTC TRBD1 TRBV27 once TRBJ2-7
CASGGYLRPGYEQYF TGTGCCAGTGGGGGGTACCTGCGGCCGGGCTACGAGCAGTACTTC . TRBV2 . TRBJ2-7
CASSPGGGTDTQYF TGTGCCAGCAGCCCGGGGGGAGGCACAGATACGCAGTATTTT TRBD2 TRBV9 . TRBJ2-3
CASSTRTGRADGYTF TGTGCCAGCAGTACCCGGACAGGGCGAGCGGATGGCTACACCTTC TRBD1 TRBV6-5 medium-sized TRBJ1-2
CASSSAPERDSEELNEKLFF TGTGCCAGCAGCTCCGCCCCAGAACGGGACAGTGAGGAACTGAATGAAAAACTGTTTTTT . TRBV12-1 . TRBJ1-4
CASTSPGGLSDTGELFF TGTGCCAGCACCAGTCCAGGGGGCCTATCCGACACCGGGGAGCTGTTTTTT TRBD1 TRBV9 few TRBJ2-2
CASSLWGGISSYEQYF TGTGCCAGCAGTTTATGGGGCGGGATTAGCTCCTACGAGCAGTACTTC . TRBV27 . TRBJ2-7
CASSQSGGYGYTF TGTGCCAGCAGCCAATCGGGAGGGTATGGCTACACCTTC . TRBV16 few TRBJ1-2
CASSGRDRGYEQYF TGTGCCAGCAGCGGCCGGGACAGGGGGTACGAGCAGTACTTC TRBD1 TRBV9 . TRBJ2-7
CASRTGATNEQFF TGTGCCAGCCGGACAGGGGCGACTAATGAGCAGTTCTTC TRBD1 TRBV27 medium-sized TRBJ2-1
CASSQFSGSSYNEQFF TGTGCCAGCAGCCAATTTAGCGGGAGCTCCTACAATGAGCAGTTCTTC TRBD2 TRBV14 . TRBJ2-1
CASSLADNHEQYF TGCGCCAGCAGCTTGGCGGACAACCACGAGCAGTACTTC . TRBV5-1 . TRBJ2-7
CASSDRLAGGPGEQYF TGTGCCAGCAGTGATCGTCTAGCGGGAGGGCCTGGGGAGCAGTACTTC TRBD2 TRBV9 . TRBJ2-7
CASSQGRSGRVYEQFF TGCGCCAGCAGCCAAGGAAGGAGCGGGAGGGTATATGAGCAGTTCTTC TRBD2 TRBV4-1 . TRBJ2-1
CASSFIFYEQYF TGTGCCAGCAGCTTTATATTCTACGAGCAGTACTTC . TRBV7-9 . TRBJ2-7
CASSLGGTPANYGYTF TGTGCCAGCAGCTTAGGCGGGACCCCGGCTAACTATGGCTACACCTTC . TRBV11-2 . TRBJ1-2
CASSLGGITGYTF TGTGCCAGCAGCTTGGGGGGCATTACCGGCTACACCTTC . TRBV5-6 . TRBJ1-2
CASSETGMGEAFF TGTGCCAGCAGCGAGACAGGGATGGGTGAAGCTTTCTTT TRBD1 TRBV9 . TRBJ1-1
CASSLWQGRNYGYTF TGCGCCAGCAGCTTATGGCAGGGAAGAAACTATGGCTACACCTTC . TRBV5-1 . TRBJ1-2